This T cell receptor beta chain came from a study of T-cell reconstitution after alpha-beta-depleted transplantation in children (dated by TCRdb to 2015 to 2016). For the wider study: The study quantitatively tracked T-cell immune reconstitution after TCRalphabeta/CD19-depleted allogeneic hematopoietic cell transplantation in children using TCR repertoire profiling. What the work shows at the level of the full study, not this receptor alone: Over the following months the frequencies of hyperexpanded clones went down, and after one year T-cell counts and TCRbeta diversity were mostly credited to newly produced T cells. In some patients, the high TCRbeta diversity seen at day 60 was put down to recipient T cells and intrathymic progenitors that had survived conditioning. About two months after transplant, the apparently early recovery of alphabetaT-cell counts reportedly depended on just several hundred clones that had expanded rapidly and came from non-depleted graft cells.

This clonotype was seen repeatedly, ten times or more. Its antigen is currently not known. No quality values exist for individual bases; no much larger clone is one base distant. Including cysteine and phenylalanine, the CDR3 has 12 amino acids. Only the CDR3 portion is preserved as DNA: 36 bases, with reading frame beginning at the first base. The germline V gene (reference sequence) yields DFQATT for CDR1 and SNEGSKA for CDR2. Relative to germline, V is missing 6 bases and J is missing 4 bases, with 4 bases of the junction outside any gene match. The library came from PCR. Sequencing was performed on an Illumina HiSeq 2500. To normalize quantification of the TCRbeta repertoire, the TCR libraries were built with molecular barcoding that relied on unique molecular identifiers. TCRdb reran the public reads through fastp at Q25 and MiXCR, keeping productive beta chains. CDR3 protein sequences are deduplicated, and each keeps its most common genes and DNA. This sample comprises hundreds of thousands of distinct CDR3 sequences, 8% to 11% of them detected only once. The ten biggest clones cover 2% to 2.5% of the sample.

The sample's treatment or condition label, decoded: allogeneic hematopoietic cell transplantation with graft depleted of TCRalphabeta T cells and CD19 B cells. The transplant recipients were children given TCRalphabeta/CD19-depleted allogeneic hematopoietic cell grafts. This specimen was PBMCs, taken before TCRalphabeta/CD19-depleted stem cell transplant. The receptor's source is a child aged 2-9 years with inherited bone marrow failure, due to receive a stem cell transplant. Here the chain combines TRBV20-1 and TRBJ2-5, with 8 bases aligning to TRBD1. The CDR3 protein is CSAQTGVETQYF. The nucleotides are TGCAGTGCCCAGACAGGGGTAGAGACCCAGTACTTC.